This TCR beta chain derives from a study of T cells in narcolepsy. Study in general: Enrolled donors included narcolepsy type 1 or type 2 patients and healthy controls.

The table came from immunoSEQ multiplex PCR; TCRdb's copy has only in-frame clones and leaves some out. Among tens of thousands of clones listed, about 91% were seen once. V gave up 6 bases and J gave up 1 base; unmatched junction bases: 13. Germline loops: CDR1 SGHNT, CDR2 YENEEA. This CDR3 region has 19 residues. The study's findings and limits: Autoreactive HCRT-specific and TRIB2-specific clonotypes were marked in same-patient CSF-versus-blood CD4+ comparisons. Healthy controls reportedly lacked the autoreactive clonotypes serially found in patients' blood.

This clone was seen just once. Its antigen is still unknown. The V gene is TRBV11-3, the J gene TRBJ2-3, with 13 bases identical to TRBD2. The source of this sequence is a human donor with narcolepsy. Sequenced sample: CD45RA- memory CD4+ T cells from PBMCs. The CDR3 DNA is TGTGCCAGCAGATCCGGGACTAGCGGGGCTAGGTCTGGCACAGATACGCAGTATTTT. It is translated as CASRSGTSGARSGTDTQYF.